Listed here are 3 T cell receptor beta chains from one sample, sequenced in a study of T cells in localized non-small cell lung cancer. This table comes from immunoSEQ multiplex PCR, and its TCRdb copy is limited to in-frame clones, with some not included. The sample includes around 100,000 clones, roughly 89% of them seen just once. The specimen was peripheral blood, collected before any cancer treatment. The receptors originated from a man between 40 and 69 years old with stage I squamous cell lung carcinoma.

The chain carries TRBV18 and TRBJ1-5; D possibly corresponds to TRBD1 (5 bases). Germline V gene data show CDR1 as KGHSH and CDR2 as LQKENI. V was shortened by 3 bases and J by 3 bases, with 15 bases between the two germline ends. The length of the CDR3 is 16 residues. The CDR3 is CASSPSRAPTNQPQHF. CDR3 bases: TGTGCCAGCTCACCCTCCAGGGCTCCCACCAATCAGCCCCAGCATTTT.

This chain links TRBV18 with TRBJ2-2; weak D call: TRBD2 (5 bases). Per the germline V gene, CDR1 is KGHSH and CDR2 is LQKENI. The V end lost 2 bases, the J end lost 4 bases, and 11 bases lay between the germline ends. The CDR3 spans 15 residues. The CDR3 nucleotides read TGTGCCAGCTCACCAGAAGGGCGGGTCACCGGGGAGCTGTTTTTT. Translation gives CASSPEGRVTGELFF. The full variable domain, rest sourced from reference TRBV18 and TRBJ2-2, is NAGVMQNPRHLVRRRGQEARLRCSPMKGHSHVYWYRQLPEEGLKFMVYLQKENIIDESGMPKERFSAEFPKEGPSILRIQQVVRGDSAAYFCASSPEGRVTGELFFGEGSRLTVL.

The J gene is TRBJ1-1, the V gene TRBV28; D unresolved. The length of the CDR3 is 13 residues. V lost 3 bases and J lost 7, with 12 bases in between. Germline V gene lookup returns CDR1 MDHEN and CDR2 SYDVKM. CDR3 loop: CASSFLQPSEAFF. The DNA of the CDR3 is TGTGCCAGCAGTTTTTTACAGCCAAGTGAAGCTTTCTTT. The variable domain in full, with the rest retrieved from reference TRBV28 and TRBJ1-1, is DVKVTQSSRYLVKRTGEKVFLECVQDMDHENMFWYRQDPGLGLRLIYFSYDVKMKEKGDIPEGYSVSREKKERFSLILESASTNQTSMYLCASSFLQPSEAFFGQGTRLTVV.